The clone carrying this TCR beta chain was detected only a few times. This entry belongs to a study of T cell changes during pregnancy in multiple sclerosis. Sequencing was performed with immunoSEQ multiplex PCR; in TCRdb, only in-frame clones are kept and a portion is missing. The sample records approximately 44,000 clones, about 89% being singletons. Trimming took 3 bases from V and 6 from J, leaving 9 bases between them. CDR1 and CDR2 from the germline V gene are MDHEN and SYDVKM. The CDR3 totals 13 residues. This specimen consisted of CD4+ T cells from peripheral blood mononuclear cells, obtained in the first trimester of pregnancy. The TCR was taken from a female donor with multiple sclerosis, enrolled in a pregnancy study. This chain uses TRBV28 with TRBJ2-4; a weak D match, TRBD1 (6 bases). The CDR3 spells CASSFGRGNIQYF. Here the CDR3 DNA reads TGTGCCAGCAGTTTTGGCAGGGGAAACATTCAGTACTTC. Looking up the rest from reference TRBV28 and TRBJ2-4 gives the full variable domain: DVKVTQSSRYLVKRTGEKVFLECVQDMDHENMFWYRQDPGLGLRLIYFSYDVKMKEKGDIPEGYSVSREKKERFSLILESASTNQTSMYLCASSFGRGNIQYFGAGTRLSVL.